This TCR beta chain was observed in a study of shared clonotypes between healthy human individuals (dated by TCRdb to between 2020 and 2021). Regarding the research as a whole: Two women and a few men aged 18 to 49 years were included in the cohort. For each donor, CD4 naive and CD4 memory were each given three plates, CD8 naive was given two plates, and CD8 memory was given one plate. Blood TCR repertoires of 5 or 6 healthy adults were deeply sequenced to estimate repertoire size and the extent of clonotype sharing between individuals. To increase sequencing depth and limit assay-specific biases, TCR repertoire library preparation and sequencing were carried out by different laboratories using diverse techniques. Leukapheresis yielded between about 0.85 and 10 billion PBMCs per donor.

Overall results and qualifications from the work: Incomplete sequencing was indicated by rarefaction of sorted-subset datasets, despite the large sequencing depth. Naive subsets generally had larger estimated clonotype richness than memory subsets did. Pairwise subsampling indicated that sequencing depth was expected to affect the degree of clonotype sharing among donors. Clonotypes shared by all four sorted-subset donors showed higher generation probabilities than non-shared clonotypes. Sampling was limited to blood, and TCR repertoires in tissue likely differ from TCR repertoires in blood. The genetic and exposure-history diversity represented was limited by the small number of donors. Sharing across several donors was observed for approximately 5% of naive CD4, over 3% of naive CD8, 2% to 2.5% of memory CD4, and about 0.4% of memory CD8 clonotypes.

Donors were healthy HIV-negative adults with no recently reported acute infections or vaccinations. Only Caucasian adults living in Nashville, Tennessee, USA were represented among the donors. CD4+ T cells were enriched through magnetic negative selection, after which naive cells were positively selected on CD45RA and the remaining negative fraction served as the memory subset. Blood was obtained by leukapheresis, after which PBMCs were separated by Ficoll-Histopaque density gradient centrifugation and cryopreserved in liquid nitrogen vapor phase. Analytical flow cytometry was used to check the purity and quantity of each magnetically sorted T cell population. Each sorted fraction had its genomic DNA isolated and then quantified by UV absorbance on a Nanodrop 2000c. Using the deep immunoSEQ assay, TCR CDR3 regions were amplified from genomic DNA by multiplex PCR. For each cell subset, the extracted genomic DNA was distributed evenly across all wells of several immunoSEQ 96-well plates, and each plate served as one replicate. For sorted subsets, roughly 200 ng of genomic DNA, equivalent to 25,000 to 35,000 T cell genomes, went into each replicate PCR. Purified libraries were quantified with a Qubit 3.0 fluorometer, sized on a Bioanalyzer 2100, and re-quantified with the KAPA Library Quantification kit. Every immunoSEQ 96-well plate was sequenced on a dedicated single-read 150-cycle Illumina NextSeq 550 flow cell. The original pipeline was this. Because the immunoSEQ output held only junctional sequences and lacked quality scores, the filtering could not match the filtering applied to full-length reads. Sequences were annotated with PyIR, a Python wrapper for IgBLAST v1.9, using IMGT germline references to assign V/J genes and CDR3. Reads were removed for weak V/J assignments (E-value above 1e-6), missing CDR3, stop codons, out-of-frame junctions, or ambiguous translated residues. V3J clonotypes were defined as sequences sharing the same inferred V gene, J gene, and CDR3 amino acid sequence. Percentage overlap between repertoires was computed as shared unique clonotypes divided by the size of the smaller repertoire. Three approaches were used to assess repertoire richness: RTK rarefaction, the Chao1 estimator, and Recon v2.1 estimates of unobserved clonotypes. Generation probabilities for all TCRbeta clonotypes obtained by the gDNA method from a handful of donors were computed using OLGA. TCRdb carries this immuneACCESS record with in-frame sequences only. Its versions omit some clonotypes, under half of them owing to an unresolved V gene in the studies checked, with the rest unexplained. V, J and clone size reflect that table, while D and trimming were determined from the DNA. This sample is represented by approximately 2.5 million clones; over 85% of them were singletons. 0.35% to 0.45% of the sample is in the top ten clones.

As to this clone: It has no known antigen specificity. Qualities for individual bases were not recorded, and no much larger clone is one base off.

Sequences MNHEY (CDR1) and SVGAGI (CDR2) are obtained from the germline V gene. The junction carries 12 bases between V and J, which are trimmed by 6 bases and 4 bases respectively. The CDR3 has 14 amino acids, counting the end cysteine and phenylalanine. This entry keeps only the CDR3 DNA: 42 bases, framed from base 1. The sequence came from a man younger than 35 in good health. Some clones in this sample may be carry-over from other donors' samples. The chain uses TRBV6-5 and TRBJ1-4; the D gene is perhaps TRBD1, from 6 matching bases. The sequenced sample was naive CD4+ T cells from PBMCs. According to the study, the label for this sample's cell subset or site signals: CD45RA+ positively selected. The DNA is TGTGCCAGCAGGGGGGCAGCAGATAATGAAAAACTGTTTTTT. It is translated as CASRGAADNEKLFF.